These 4 T cell receptor beta chains originate from one sample sequenced in a study of vaccination and CD4 T cells after COVID-19. Noted treatment: approximately nine-day PBMC culture with coronavirus spike peptide pools or control peptides (ViraFEST assay). An unexposed donor provided the CD4+ T cells, which were collected before the COVID-19 pandemic (2011-2018). The Oncomine TCR Beta short-read assay was applied to DNA of cultured CD4+ T cells. Genomic DNA from cultured CD4+ T cells was extracted. TCRdb reanalysed the PCR reads using MiXCR and keeps one entry per CDR3 protein. The sample yields around 10,000 distinct CDR3 sequences, 40% seen once. These receptors' antigens are unknown. The sample taken for sequencing was CD4+ T cells from blood, cultured in vitro. The origin of the receptors is a human donor in good health.

This clonotype has a handful of counts. The chain employs TRBV28 and TRBJ2-2; D unresolved. V lost 7 bases, J lost 0 bases, and 12 bases lay in between. The CDR3 totals 15 residues. The V gene's germline CDR1 is MDHEN and CDR2 SYDVKM. The CDR3, as DNA: TGTGCCAGCAATACCCAGAGGTCGAACACCGGGGAGCTGTTTTTT. Amino acid sequence: CASNTQRSNTGELFF.

This clonotype showed up just a few times. J is TRBJ1-6 and V is TRBV6-2 or TRBV6-3; 7 positions agree with TRBD1. Losses at the gene ends were 6 bases for V and 0 bases for J; bases not matched to a gene: 5. Germline CDR1 and CDR2: MNHEY and SVGEGT. This CDR3 is built from 16 residues. The CDR3 protein is CASRSGGSSYNSPLHF. CDR3 bases: TGTGCCAGCAGATCAGGGGGGAGCTCCTATAATTCACCCCTCCACTTT.

This clonotype appeared once. V is TRBV19 and J is TRBJ1-5, with TRBD1 identical over 9 bases. This CDR3 is built from 16 residues. V dropped 6 bases and J dropped 1; count of bases not matched to a gene: 7. From germline, CDR1 is LNHDA and CDR2 SQIVND (reference sequence). CDR3 nucleotides: TGTGCCAGTAGGACCCAACAGGGGGCGAGCAATCAGCCCCAGCATTTT. Residues: CASRTQQGASNQPQHF.

This clonotype occurred a few times. The rearrangement joins TRBV6-2 or TRBV6-3 to TRBJ2-1; D unresolved. The V end lost 0 bases, the J end lost 2 bases, and 14 bases lay between the germline ends. Germline V gene lookup returns CDR1 MNHEY and CDR2 SVGEGT. The CDR3 is 17 amino acids. The DNA for the CDR3 is TGTGCCAGCAGTTACTCCGGTACAAGTAGGGCCTACAATGAGCAGTTCTTC. It specifies CASSYSGTSRAYNEQFF.